Listed below are T cell receptor beta chains from one sample, sequenced in a study of a mutant IDH1 vaccine in newly diagnosed glioma. No cognate antigen is known for these TCRs. The assay was immunoSEQ multiplex PCR, and TCRdb's table has in-frame clones only and misses some. Of roughly 30,000 clones listed, 75% to 85% were seen once; the top ten hold about 25%. The sequencing here drew on PBMCs, taken from a glioma patient whose treatment included an IDH1 peptide vaccine. Receptors originate from a man in his thirties or forties with glioma. The conserved cysteine and the conserved F or W are not part of the CDR3 here. Each record gives: J gene, V gene, CDR3 protein.

j_gene: TRBJ2-1
v_gene: TRBV27
CDR3aa: ASSVLAGADNEQF

j_gene: TRBJ1-1
v_gene: TRBV6-5
CDR3aa: ASLKGQRNTEAF

j_gene: TRBJ2-5
v_gene: TRBV19
CDR3aa: ASSPYLGGKETQY

j_gene: TRBJ2-3
v_gene: TRBV4-2
CDR3aa: ASSQDWLTSGIQASTDTQY

j_gene: TRBJ1-5
v_gene: TRBV7-7
CDR3aa: ASSLRLSNQPQH

j_gene: TRBJ1-3
v_gene: TRBV7-2
CDR3aa: ASSLDGPGTGNTIY

j_gene: TRBJ1-2
v_gene: TRBV5-4
CDR3aa: ASSYDPYGYT

j_gene: TRBJ2-2
v_gene: TRBV6-1
CDR3aa: ATGGQSNTGELF

j_gene: TRBJ1-5
v_gene: TRBV6-6
CDR3aa: ASSYVRGGQPQH

j_gene: TRBJ1-2
v_gene: TRBV4-2
CDR3aa: ASSPPESRYGYT

j_gene: TRBJ2-7
v_gene: TRBV28
CDR3aa: ASSIQGGHEQY

j_gene: TRBJ2-3
v_gene: TRBV5-1
CDR3aa: ASSPTGTDTQY

j_gene: TRBJ1-5
v_gene: TRBV4-1
CDR3aa: ASSQDGDLYQPQH

j_gene: TRBJ2-5
v_gene: TRBV5-1
CDR3aa: ASSLQARQETQY

j_gene: TRBJ1-6
v_gene: TRBV7-9
CDR3aa: ASSLDRGGSPLH

j_gene: TRBJ2-7
v_gene: TRBV11-2
CDR3aa: ASSLGGLAGTYEQY

j_gene: TRBJ1-2
v_gene: TRBV18
CDR3aa: ASSPGTDYGYT

j_gene: TRBJ1-1
v_gene: TRBV29-1
CDR3aa: SVEDLPGQGSTEAF